These 10 T cell receptor beta chains came from one sample sequenced in a study of CD8 T cells in ankylosing spondylitis. Using its own MiXCR run on the 5' RACE reads, TCRdb lists one record per CDR3 protein. The data hold under 200,000 distinct CDR3 sequences, with approximately 9% observed a single time. The sequenced sample consisted of blood, either unsorted or a sorted T cell fraction (not recorded which). These receptors were taken from a female donor with ankylosing spondylitis or in good health (not recorded which).

The genes are TRBV7-9 and TRBJ2-5, with a weak D call TRBD2 (5 bases). V lost 5 bases and J 4 bases, leaving 17 bases between the germline ends. The CDR3 consists of 15 residues. Germline-derived CDR1 and CDR2 are SEHNR and FQNEAQ (reference sequence). The CDR3, as DNA: TGTGCCAGCAGCACCCCAGAGGAGCGGAGAGAGACCCAGTACTTC. This codes for CASSTPEERRETQYF.

This clonotype was recorded many times. This sequence joins TRBV6-2 or TRBV6-3 and TRBJ2-7; the D gene is possibly TRBD1 (6 bases). V gave up 7 bases and J gave up 3 bases, with 13 bases separating them. The CDR3 has 13 residues. Per the germline V gene, CDR1 is MNHEY and CDR2 is SVGEGT. The CDR3 DNA sequence: TGTGCCAGCACCCAGGGGCAAGGCTACGAGCAGTACTTC. It is translated as CASTQGQGYEQYF.

The CDR3 DNA sequence: TGTGCCAGCAGTTTAGCAAGGGGGTCGGGCGAGCAGTACTTC. This gives the protein CASSLARGSGEQYF. The rearrangement joins TRBV27 to TRBJ2-7; maybe TRBD1 (6 bases). This CDR3 spans 14 amino acids. V was shortened by 2 bases and J by 6 bases, with 14 bases between the two germline ends. Germline V gives CDR1 MNHEY, CDR2 SMNVEV (reference sequence).

This sequence joins TRBV5-6 and TRBJ1-2; D perhaps matches TRBD1 (5 bases). V gave up 2 bases and J gave up 8 bases, with 16 bases separating them. This CDR3 has 14 residues. Germline assignment: CDR1 SGHDT and CDR2 YYEEEE. CDR3 residues: CASSFGLLKGGYTF. Written as DNA, the CDR3 is TGTGCCAGCAGCTTTGGGCTCCTCAAGGGGGGCTACACCTTC. The full variable domain, its missing parts supplied by reference TRBV5-6 and TRBJ1-2, is DAGVTQSPTHLIKTRGQQVTLRCSPKSGHDTVSWYQQALGQGPQFIFQYYEEEERQRGNFPDRFSGHQFPNYSSELNVNALLLGDSALYLCASSFGLLKGGYTFGSGTRLTVV.

This clonotype came up many times. The chain carries TRBV11-2 and TRBJ2-3; D is undetermined. This CDR3 spans 13 amino acids. Germline CDR1 is SGHAT and CDR2 is FQNNGV. V lost 3 bases and J 2 bases, leaving 6 bases between the germline ends. CDR3 DNA sequence: TGTGCCAGCAGCTTCCTCATCACAGATACGCAGTATTTT. The encoded protein is CASSFLITDTQYF.

This clonotype has just a few counts. This chain uses TRBV6-1 with TRBJ1-1; D call uncertain. CDR1 MNHNS and CDR2 SASEGT come from the germline V gene. There are 16 residues in the CDR3. The germline V and J ends were trimmed by 1 base and 1 base, with 13 bases remaining between them. CDR3 coding DNA: TGTGCCAGCAGTGAAGAGGCTCCGATCAAGAACACTGAAGCTTTCTTT. It encodes CASSEEAPIKNTEAFF.

The genes are TRBV6-1 and TRBJ1-1; 7 bases align to TRBD1. The CDR3 extends over 13 amino acids. The V and J ends lost 5 bases and 4 bases, in that order; junction bases with no gene match: 4. Germline CDR1 and CDR2: MNHNS and SASEGT. This CDR3 is CASSRQGVTEAFF. As DNA, the CDR3 is TGTGCCAGCAGTCGACAGGGAGTCACTGAAGCTTTCTTT.

This chain connects TRBV4-2 to TRBJ2-5; D not resolved. The CDR3 spans 13 residues. Trimming cost V 0 bases and J 5 bases, with 7 bases left between them. Germline V gene sequence: CDR1 LGHNA, CDR2 YNFKEQ. CDR3 in DNA: TGTGCCAGCAGCCAAGATGGTGCGGAGACCCAGTACTTC. It specifies CASSQDGAETQYF.

The chain carries TRBV19 and TRBJ2-1; TRBD2 aligns across 14 bases. The CDR3 has 15 amino acids. Trimming removed 7 bases from V and 7 bases from J; junction bases left unmatched: 6. Germline values: CDR1 LNHDA, CDR2 SQIVND (reference sequence). Here the CDR3 reads CASTGLAGGGNEQFF. CDR3 nucleotide sequence: TGTGCCAGTACCGGACTAGCGGGAGGCGGAAATGAGCAGTTCTTC.

Many counts were recorded for this clonotype. V gene TRBV5-5 combines with J gene TRBJ2-7, with 8 bases aligning to TRBD2. The junction had 13 bases not matched to a gene; V was cut back by 4 bases and J by 4 bases. The CDR3 spans 16 residues. Germline CDR1 and CDR2: SGHKS and YYEKEE (reference sequence). This chain's CDR3 is CASSVGEREWAYEQYF. As DNA, the CDR3 is TGTGCCAGCAGCGTGGGTGAGCGGGAGTGGGCTTACGAGCAGTACTTC.